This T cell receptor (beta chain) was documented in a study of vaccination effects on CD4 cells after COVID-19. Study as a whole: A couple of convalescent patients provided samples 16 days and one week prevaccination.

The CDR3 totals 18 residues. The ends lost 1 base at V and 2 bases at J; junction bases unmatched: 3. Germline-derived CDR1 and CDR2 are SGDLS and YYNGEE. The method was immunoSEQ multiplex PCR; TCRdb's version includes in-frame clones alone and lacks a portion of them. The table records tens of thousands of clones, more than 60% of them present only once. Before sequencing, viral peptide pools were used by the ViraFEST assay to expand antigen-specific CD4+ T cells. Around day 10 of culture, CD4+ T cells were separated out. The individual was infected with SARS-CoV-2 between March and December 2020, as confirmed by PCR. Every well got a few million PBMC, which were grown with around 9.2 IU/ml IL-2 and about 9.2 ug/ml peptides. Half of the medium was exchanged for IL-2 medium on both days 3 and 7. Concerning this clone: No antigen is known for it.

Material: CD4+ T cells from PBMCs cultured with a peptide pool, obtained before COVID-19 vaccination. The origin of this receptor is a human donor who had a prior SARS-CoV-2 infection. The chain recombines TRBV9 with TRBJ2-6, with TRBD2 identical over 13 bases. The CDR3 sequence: CASSVTTSGRAGANVLTF. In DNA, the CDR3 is TGTGCCAGCAGCGTAACCACTAGCGGGAGGGCTGGGGCCAACGTCCTGACTTTC.